The 28 T cell receptor beta chains listed next were all sequenced from one sample in a study of blood T cells in healthy people across ages. Through a sample-barcoded 5' primer and a J-beta primer mix, a second PCR was run for roughly 6 to 11 cycles. TCRdb re-analysed the 5' RACE reads in MiXCR, keeping a single row per CDR3 protein. The table lists about 1.5 million distinct CDR3 sequences, approximately 42% of them singletons. Source material: blood. Every receptor here comes from a woman under 30 in good health.

This clonotype is a singleton in its sample. This chain joins TRBV7-2 and TRBJ2-1, with no clear D. The J call is uncertain, as TRBJ2-7 better fits the DNA end. This CDR3 contains 14 residues. From germline, CDR1 is SGHTA and CDR2 FQGNSA. Written as DNA, the CDR3 is TGTGCCAGCAAAGTCCCACTAACCTACAATGAGCAGTACTTC. It is translated as CASKVPLTYNEQYF.

CDR3 amino acids: CASSQRDRSSGNTIYF. DNA of the CDR3: TGTGCCAGCAGCCAACGGGACAGAAGCTCTGGAAACACCATATATTTT. The rearrangement joins TRBV3-1 to TRBJ1-3, with 7 bases aligning to TRBD1. Germline CDR1 is LGHDT and CDR2 is YNNKEL (reference sequence). The CDR3 is 16 amino acids. Trimming cost V 2 bases and J 0 bases; bases outside gene matches: 4.

This clonotype was seen a single time. The chain has TRBV20-1 and TRBJ2-7; D gene unclear. Near its end, the DNA agrees better with TRBJ2-5, so the J call may be wrong. CDR1 and CDR2 from the germline V gene are DFQATT and SNEGSKA (reference sequence). This CDR3 spans 14 amino acids. The CDR3 sequence: CSAKQPPFLKTQYF. The CDR3 region has the DNA TGCAGTGCTAAACAACCCCCTTTTTTGAAGACCCAGTACTTC.

The chain links TRBV7-9 to TRBJ2-1; a possible D gene is TRBD2 (5 bases). The CDR3 has 14 amino acids. Trimming removed 11 bases from V and 8 bases from J, with 22 bases in between. Germline loops: CDR1 SEHNR, CDR2 FQNEAQ (reference sequence). The CDR3, as DNA: TGTGCCTCCCTTTCCACGTTAGCGCGTGATGAGCAGTTCTTC. Translation: CASLSTLARDEQFF.

The V call is TRBV12-3 or TRBV12-4, the J call TRBJ2-5, with TRBD1 as a possible D gene (5 bases). With 5 bases removed from V and 1 base from J, the gap between germline ends came to 11 bases. The CDR3 length is 14 residues. The CDR3 nucleotides are TGTGCCAGCAGTCGTTCGACAGTCCAAGAGACCCAGTACTTC. Its protein is CASSRSTVQETQYF.

Remarks on this clonotype: The germline gene is not matched at one end of the junction; a read error may be the cause. The chain employs TRBV27 and TRBJ2-4, with 8 bases that match TRBD1. The J call may be incorrect, as the DNA end agrees better with TRBJ2-5. This CDR3 has 12 residues. Germline values: CDR1 MNHEY, CDR2 SMNVEV (reference sequence). The CDR3: CTSGQGQETQYF. CDR3 coding DNA: TGTACCAGCGGACAGGGACAAGAGACCCAGTACTTC.

The chain has TRBV29-1 and TRBJ2-7; weak D call: TRBD1 (6 bases). The ends were cut back, 4 bases at V and 2 bases at J, with 12 bases in the middle. Germline V gene sequence: CDR1 SQVTM, CDR2 ANQGSEA. CDR3 length: 13 amino acids. Here the CDR3 DNA reads TGCAGCGTTGTCAGGGACAAAGCCTACGAGCAGTACTTC. Translated: CSVVRDKAYEQYF.

The chain employs TRBV10-3 and TRBJ1-2, with unresolved D. Germline CDR1 ENHRY, CDR2 SYGVKD. The CDR3 sequence is 13 residues long. V lost 1 base, J lost 4 bases, and 7 bases lay in between. The CDR3 reads CAISELGGYGYTF. The CDR3 coding sequence is TGTGCCATCAGTGAGTTAGGTGGCTATGGCTACACCTTC.

The genes are TRBV5-1 and TRBJ2-1, with TRBD1 as a possible D gene (6 bases). Germline loops: CDR1 SGHRS, CDR2 YFSETQ. V lost 7 bases and J 0 bases, leaving 11 bases between the germline ends. The CDR3 sequence is 14 residues long. The CDR3: CASGDKSSYNEQFF. CDR3 bases: TGCGCCAGCGGGGACAAGAGCTCCTACAATGAGCAGTTCTTC.

The chain combines TRBV27 with TRBJ2-1; D might be TRBD1 (6 bases). This CDR3 spans 17 amino acids. Germline lookup yields CDR1 MNHEY and CDR2 SMNVEV (reference sequence). V gave up 4 bases and J gave up 1 base, with 17 bases separating them. DNA of the CDR3: TGTGCCAGCAGTTCCCCCAGGGGTAAGAATTCCTACAATGAGCAGTTCTTC. Protein: CASSSPRGKNSYNEQFF.

The genes are TRBV29-1 and TRBJ2-1, with unresolved D. The V gene's germline CDR1 is SQVTM and CDR2 ANQGSEA. CDR3 length equals 12 residues. Trimming took 4 bases from V and 2 from J, leaving 6 bases between them. For the CDR3, the DNA is TGCAGCGTTGTAGAGACCTACAATGAGCAGTTCTTC. As protein: CSVVETYNEQFF.

V usage is TRBV4-1 and J usage is TRBJ1-1, with D possibly TRBD1 on 5 matching bases. V lost 1 base and J lost 6, with 15 bases in between. Per the germline V gene, CDR1 is MGHRA and CDR2 is YSYEKL. The CDR3 consists of 15 residues. The CDR3: CASSQAASGVPEAFF. The CDR3 region has the DNA TGCGCCAGCAGCCAAGCAGCTTCGGGGGTCCCTGAAGCTTTCTTT.

The J gene is TRBJ2-1, the V gene TRBV20-1; 10 nucleotides align to TRBD2. J was trimmed by 5 bases and V by 3 bases; bases with no gene match: 7. CDR1 and CDR2 (germline): DFQATT, SNEGSKA (reference sequence). The CDR3 extends over 15 amino acids. The CDR3 loop reads CSASRGLAEDNEQFF. The CDR3 nucleotides are TGCAGTGCTAGCCGTGGACTAGCGGAGGACAATGAGCAGTTCTTC.

The rearrangement joins TRBV3-1 to TRBJ2-7, with D uncertain. Trimming stripped 0 bases from V and 0 bases from J, with 12 bases between. This CDR3 spans 16 amino acids. Per the germline V gene, CDR1 is LGHDT and CDR2 is YNNKEL (reference sequence). CDR3 nucleotide sequence: TGTGCCAGCAGCCAAGAGGGCGGCACCGGCTCCTACGAGCAGTACTTC. Translation gives CASSQEGGTGSYEQYF.

This chain links TRBV20-1 with TRBJ1-5; perhaps TRBD1 as D (5 bases). This CDR3 comprises 12 residues. The germline V and J ends were trimmed by 4 bases and 4 bases, with 8 bases remaining between them. Germline loops: CDR1 DFQATT, CDR2 SNEGSKA (reference sequence). CDR3 DNA sequence: TGCAGTGCTAATAACAGGAATCAGCCCCAGCATTTT. Residues: CSANNRNQPQHF.

Concerning this clonotype itself: This could be a read error, since a much larger clone is one nucleotide away. V usage is TRBV7-8 and J usage is TRBJ2-1; 7 bases are a match to TRBD2. The closer fit of TRBJ2-7 to the DNA end suggests the J call may be wrong. The CDR3 length is 15 residues. Looked up from germline, CDR1 is SGHVS and CDR2 is FQNEAQ. The CDR3 loop reads CASSLAGGPNNEQYF. The DNA of the CDR3 is TGTGCCAGCAGCTTAGCGGGAGGGCCTAACAATGAGCAGTACTTC.

A few counts support this clonotype. V and J are TRBV7-3 and TRBJ2-1, with D unclear. V was clipped by 5 bases and J by 7 bases, with 15 bases between them. CDR1 and CDR2 (germline): SGHTA, FQGTGA. CDR3 length: 14 amino acids. The CDR3 DNA reads as TGTGCCAGCAGCAGCTTATCAGGCCGGAATGAGCAGTTCTTC. Its translation: CASSSLSGRNEQFF. Full variable domain (remainder filled in from reference TRBV7-3 and TRBJ2-1): GAGVSQTPSNKVTEKGKYVELRCDPISGHTALYWYRQSLGQGPEFLIYFQGTGAADDSGLPNDRFFAVRPEGSVSTLKIQRTERGDSAVYLCASSSLSGRNEQFFGPGTRLTVL.

This clonotype was seen a few times. The V call is TRBV4-1, the J call TRBJ2-5; D ambiguous. Germline CDR1 is MGHRA and CDR2 is YSYEKL. The CDR3 loop spans 13 amino acids. The ends were cut back, 1 base at V and 11 bases at J, with 14 bases in the middle. The CDR3 coding sequence is TGCGCCAGCAGCCAAGGACCAAACAATGAGCAGTACTTC. Amino acids: CASSQGPNNEQYF.

This clonotype was seen just once. The chain carries TRBV7-9 and TRBJ2-2; perhaps TRBD2 as D (5 bases). Germline loops: CDR1 SEHNR, CDR2 FQNEAQ (reference sequence). Between the trimmed V and J ends, which lost 2 bases and 4 bases, there was a span of 14 bases. The CDR3 has 16 amino acids. The CDR3 bases are TGTGCCAGCAGCTTAATGGGCGGGCGAGTCACCGGGGAGCTGTTTTTT. It codes for CASSLMGGRVTGELFF.

The V gene is TRBV11-2, the J gene TRBJ1-2, with a tentative D call TRBD1 (5 bases). Germline V gene sequence: CDR1 SGHAT, CDR2 FQNNGV. The CDR3 length is 12 residues. V lost 3 bases and J 7 bases, leaving 9 bases between the germline ends. The CDR3 DNA reads TGTGCCAGCAGCTTTGCGACAGTTGGCTACACCTTC. This codes for CASSFATVGYTF.

The chain combines TRBV25-1 with TRBJ1-5; no firm D call. Trimming stripped 1 base from V and 3 bases from J, with 10 bases between. Germline V gene data show CDR1 as MGHDK and CDR2 as SYGVNS. The CDR3 covers 15 residues. CDR3 sequence reads: CASSESNLPNQPQHF. The CDR3 DNA reads as TGTGCCAGCAGTGAATCAAACCTTCCCAATCAGCCCCAGCATTTT.

There are a few counts of this clonotype. The chain is built from TRBV20-1 and TRBJ2-7; D is perhaps TRBD1 or TRBD2 (5 bases each). The germline V and J ends were trimmed by 1 base and 2 bases, with 24 bases remaining between them. This CDR3 is 18 amino acids long. Germline assignment: CDR1 DFQATT and CDR2 SNEGSKA (reference sequence). CDR3 sequence reads: CSARAWGTRGRAPYEQYF. The CDR3 DNA is TGCAGTGCTAGAGCGTGGGGAACTCGGGGCAGGGCACCCTACGAGCAGTACTTC.

This clonotype was counted ten times or more. The chain uses TRBV12-3 or TRBV12-4 and TRBJ1-5, with D possibly being TRBD1 (6 bases). CDR3 length equals 14 residues. The V and J ends lost 11 bases and 7 bases respectively, with 21 bases between them. The CDR3 protein is CAVTGQGHRQPQHF. In DNA form, the CDR3 reads TGTGCCGTCACGGGGCAGGGACATCGACAGCCCCAGCATTTT.

This clonotype has just a few counts. This chain links TRBV5-6 with TRBJ2-7, with D unclear. The CDR3 covers 12 residues. From germline, CDR1 is SGHDT and CDR2 YYEEEE. The V end lost 3 bases, the J end lost 2 bases, and 6 bases lay between the germline ends. The CDR3 spells CASSSAAYEQYF. The CDR3, as DNA: TGTGCCAGCAGCTCGGCCGCCTACGAGCAGTACTTC.

The chain employs TRBV7-9 and TRBJ2-5; 14 bases line up with TRBD2. With the DNA end fitting TRBJ2-7 better, the J assignment may be wrong. Per the germline V gene, CDR1 is SEHNR and CDR2 is FQNEAQ (reference sequence). This CDR3 region has 18 residues. CDR3 residues: CASSWGLAGARLIYEQYF. In nucleotides, the CDR3 is TGTGCCAGCAGCTGGGGACTAGCGGGGGCTCGTCTCATCTACGAGCAGTACTTC.

The rearrangement joins TRBV25-1 to TRBJ1-2, with TRBD1 identical over 11 bases. V was pared by 1 base and J by 7 bases, with 2 bases of the junction left unmatched. Germline values: CDR1 MGHDK, CDR2 SYGVNS. This CDR3 is built from 14 residues. CDR3 DNA sequence: TGTGCCAGCAGTGAATTGGGACAGGGGGGTGGCTACACCTTC. It yields the protein CASSELGQGGGYTF.

J is TRBJ1-2 and V is TRBV20-1; the D gene is possibly TRBD1 (6 bases). The V gene's germline CDR1 is DFQATT and CDR2 SNEGSKA (reference sequence). The CDR3 runs 14 residues. V lost 3 bases to trimming and J lost 3 bases, with 14 bases between them. CDR3 region: CSASEAQGYYGYTF. The DNA for the CDR3 is TGCAGTGCTAGTGAAGCCCAGGGGTACTATGGCTACACCTTC.

This clonotype was seen only a few times. This chain uses TRBV4-2 with TRBJ2-7; 8 bases map to TRBD2. The V gene's germline CDR1 is LGHNA and CDR2 YNFKEQ. The CDR3 consists of 18 residues. V was clipped by 5 bases and J by 7 bases; unmatched bases: 22. CDR3 in DNA: TGTGCCAGCAGCTCCAAAACGGGGGGGCAGGGCCCTCTCAATGAGCAGTACTTC. Translating it yields CASSSKTGGQGPLNEQYF.